A single sample is the source of the 9 T cell receptor beta chains below, sequenced in a study of CD8 T cells in ankylosing spondylitis. Study-level points and caveats: Characteristic, it appeared, of ankylosing spondylitis blood was a TCR beta motif of about eight highly homologous variants.

TCRdb used MiXCR to reprocess the 5' RACE reads, holding one entry per CDR3 protein. The top ten clones hold roughly a fifth of a sample with 650,000 to 800,000 distinct CDR3 sequences, around 20% of them seen once. These TCRs are of unknown antigen specificity. Source material: blood, either unsorted or a sorted T cell fraction (not recorded which). The source is a male donor with ankylosing spondylitis.

V usage is TRBV7-2 and J usage is TRBJ2-1, with D hard to call. Trimming removed 7 bases at V and 4 bases at J, with 14 bases between. This CDR3 comprises 14 residues. Germline CDR1 and CDR2: SGHTA and FQGNSA. The CDR3 sequence is CASINTEPYNEQFF. CDR3 nucleotide sequence: TGTGCCAGCATCAATACAGAGCCTTACAATGAGCAGTTCTTC.

The V and J genes are TRBV19 and TRBJ1-5; D gene uncertain. The CDR3 covers 13 residues. V shed 2 bases and J shed 4 bases, with 6 bases lying between them. The germline V gene encodes CDR1 LNHDA and CDR2 SQIVND (reference sequence). DNA for the CDR3: TGTGCCAGTAGTATATACCTTAATCAGCCCCAGCATTTT. It is translated as CASSIYLNQPQHF.

This clonotype was found once. The V and J genes are TRBV2 and TRBJ1-2, with 11 bases matching TRBD1. Trimming at V came to 5 bases and at J to 8 bases, leaving 7 bases not matched to a gene. CDR1 SNHLY and CDR2 FYNNEI come from the germline V gene. CDR3 size: 14 residues. The CDR3: CASSLDRGPEGYTF. CDR3 DNA: TGTGCCAGCAGTCTGGACAGGGGGCCGGAGGGCTACACCTTC. Full variable domain (missing parts from reference TRBV2 and TRBJ1-2): EPEVTQTPSHQVTQMGQEVILRCVPISNHLYFYWYRQILGQKVEFLVSFYNNEISEKSEIFDDQFSVERPDGSNFTLKIRSTKLEDSAMYFCASSLDRGPEGYTFGSGTRLTVV.

The J gene is TRBJ1-1, the V gene TRBV12-3 or TRBV12-4; tentatively, D is TRBD1 (5 bases). This CDR3 contains 13 residues. Trimming removed 3 bases at V and 11 bases at J, with 16 bases between. CDR3 sequence (DNA): TGTGCCAGCAGTTTCTTCGGGGGAATGGGCGCTTTCTTT. As protein: CASSFFGGMGAFF.

This clonotype has a handful of counts. V is TRBV18 and J is TRBJ2-7; no definite D call. This CDR3 comprises 14 residues. The germline V gene encodes CDR1 KGHSH and CDR2 LQKENI. V was shortened by 2 bases and J by 6 bases, with 14 bases between the two germline ends. The chain's CDR3 is CASSPTTKGSEQYF. In DNA, the CDR3 is TGTGCCAGCTCACCAACGACAAAGGGAAGCGAGCAGTACTTC.

This clonotype came up many times. The rearrangement uses TRBV12-3 or TRBV12-4 and TRBJ2-3, with a weak D call TRBD1 (6 bases). The CDR3 covers 14 residues. Trimming cost V 6 bases and J 6 bases, with 16 bases left between them. The CDR3: CASSLTGTTDTQYF. CDR3 bases: TGTGCCAGCAGCCTTACCGGGACAACGGATACGCAGTATTTT.

The rearrangement links TRBV27 to TRBJ2-7; D call uncertain. This CDR3 is 14 amino acids long. Per germline, CDR1 MNHEY and CDR2 SMNVEV (reference sequence). Trimming shortened V by 8 bases and J by 3 bases, and 17 bases separated the two germline ends. Written as DNA, the CDR3 is TGTGCCAGCGCCTTATCCTCCCCCGACTACGAGCAGTACTTC. Its protein is CASALSSPDYEQYF.

This clonotype has a handful of counts. This chain uses TRBV6-1 with TRBJ1-2, with TRBD1 matching over 9 bases. V shed 5 bases and J 4 bases; nucleotides not matched to a gene: 8. Germline CDR1 reads MNHNS; CDR2 reads SASEGT. The CDR3 is made up of 15 amino acids. The DNA for the CDR3 is TGTGCCAGCAGTACGTGGACAGGGGCCTCCTATGGCTACACCTTC. Protein product: CASSTWTGASYGYTF.

This chain joins TRBV20-1 and TRBJ1-1; 9 positions agree with TRBD1. The CDR3 runs 15 residues. Looked up from germline, CDR1 is DFQATT and CDR2 is SNEGSKA (reference sequence). J gave up 1 base and V 3 bases, and 6 bases lay outside the gene matches. The CDR3 DNA sequence: TGCAGTGCTAGGGGGACAGGGAGGGGGAACACTGAAGCTTTCTTT. Its translation: CSARGTGRGNTEAFF.